Each of the 18 T cell receptor beta chains below was sequenced from the same sample in a study of T cells in Graves' hyperthyroidism and ophthalmopathy. Using RNA transcripts as the source, TCR beta CDR3 regions were amplified. A set of HTBI primers served as the primers for a first-round RT-PCR of the TCR CDR3. Via MiXCR, TCRdb re-called the multiplex PCR reads, giving one row per CDR3 protein. The sample includes around 800,000 distinct CDR3 sequences, 35% to 40% seen only once; the top ten take 8.9%. Sequenced sample: blood. These TCRs come from a man between 18 and 35 years old with Graves' hyperthyroidism.

This clonotype was seen many times. This chain connects TRBV29-1 to TRBJ2-5, with D unclear. This CDR3 contains 10 residues. Deletions cut 7 bases from V and 4 bases from J, with 7 bases between. From germline, CDR1 is SQVTM and CDR2 ANQGSEA. CDR3 nucleotides: TGCAGCGGAGGCAGAGAGACCCAGTACTTC. Translating gives CSGGRETQYF.

The J gene is TRBJ2-7, the V gene TRBV7-3, with 9 bases matching TRBD2. This CDR3 is built from 15 residues. The germline V gene has CDR1 SGHTA and CDR2 FQGTGA. V lost 3 bases and J lost 3; bases outside the gene matches: 6. As DNA, the CDR3 is TGTGCCAGCAGCTTTGTAGGCGGGAGGGACTACGAGCAGTACTTC. Protein sequence: CASSFVGGRDYEQYF.

For this clonotype: This may be a read error, as it is one base from a much larger clone. CDR3 sequence (DNA): TGTGCCAGCAGCTCGACAGGGATGGACACTGAAGCTTTCTTT. Translation gives CASSSTGMDTEAFF. The chain joins TRBV5-4 to TRBJ1-1; 7 nucleotides match TRBD1. V trimming: 3 bases; J trimming: 3 bases; junction bases outside the gene matches: 5. Germline-derived CDR1 and CDR2 are SGHNT and YYREEE (reference sequence). The CDR3 extends over 14 amino acids.

This CDR3 is CASSQGVTTSSYEQYF. Here the CDR3 DNA reads TGTGCCAGCAGCCAAGGCGTGACTACTAGCTCCTACGAGCAGTACTTC. The chain links TRBV4-2 to TRBJ2-7; maybe TRBD2 (5 bases). V was pared by 1 base and J by 0 bases, with 13 bases between. This CDR3 contains 16 residues. Germline CDR1 is LGHNA and CDR2 is YNFKEQ.

Worth noting for this clonotype: Since a much larger clone is just one base distant, this may be a read error. This chain uses TRBV2 with TRBJ2-7; TRBD2 agrees at 11 bases. Looked up from germline, CDR1 is SNHLY and CDR2 is FYNNEI. The CDR3 loop spans 15 amino acids. J was trimmed by 6 bases and V by 10 bases; bases with no gene match: 14. The CDR3 DNA follows: TGTGCCAACAGCCCACGAACTAGCGGGAGTCGCGAGCAGTACTTC. Residues: CANSPRTSGSREQYF.

This clonotype was counted ten times or more. The rearrangement links TRBV7-6 to TRBJ1-1, with D unresolved. In germline, CDR1 is SGHVS, CDR2 FNYEAQ. This CDR3 has 13 amino acids. V lost 6 bases to trimming and J lost 7 bases, with 15 bases between them. CDR3 DNA: TGTGCCAGCAGTTCCCATGGAGACGGTGAAGCTTTCTTT. This gives the protein CASSSHGDGEAFF.

Note on this clonotype: A much larger clone lies one base from this, so it may be a read error. The chain is built from TRBV29-1 and TRBJ2-5, with D uncertain. The CDR3 is 13 residues long. Trimming removed 7 bases from V and 0 bases from J, with 12 bases in between. Looked up from germline, CDR1 is SQVTM and CDR2 is ANQGSEA. The CDR3 reads CSESARYQETQYF. In DNA form, the CDR3 reads TGCAGCGAATCAGCCCGGTACCAAGAGACCCAGTACTTC. The full variable domain, with the rest looked up from reference TRBV29-1 and TRBJ2-5, is SAVISQKPSRDICQRGTSLTIQCQVDSQVTMMFWYRQQPGQSLTLIATANQGSEATYESGFVIDKFPISRPNLTFSTLTVSNMSPEDSSIYLCSESARYQETQYFGPGTRLLVL.

In its sample, this clonotype was seen a few times. The CDR3: CASSQDGGDGYTF. The CDR3, as DNA: TGTGCCAGCAGCCAAGATGGTGGGGATGGCTACACCTTC. The genes are TRBV7-9 and TRBJ1-2; D is unresolved. This CDR3 comprises 13 residues. CDR1 and CDR2 (germline): SEHNR, FQNEAQ (reference sequence). V lost 5 bases and J lost 6, with 13 bases in between.

The chain recombines TRBV9 with TRBJ1-1; D is undetermined. Germline CDR1 is SGDLS and CDR2 is YYNGEE. Between the trimmed V and J ends, which lost 10 bases and 0 bases, there was a span of 13 bases. The CDR3 runs 13 residues. The DNA for the CDR3 is TGTGCCGGCAACGCGGGCGTGAACACTGAAGCTTTCTTT. Its protein product is CAGNAGVNTEAFF.

This clonotype was recorded a few times. This chain links TRBV7-2 with TRBJ2-7, with 8 bases that match TRBD2. V lost 2 bases and J lost 1; bases outside the gene matches: 4. The CDR3 loop spans 15 amino acids. Germline CDR1 and CDR2: SGHTA and FQGNSA. The chain's CDR3 is CASSLSQRESYEQYF. Here the CDR3 DNA reads TGTGCCAGCAGCTTATCCCAGCGGGAGTCCTACGAGCAGTACTTC.

The chain recombines TRBV2 with TRBJ2-5; 8 bases are a match to TRBD1. V trimming: 8 bases; J trimming: 2 bases; junction bases outside the gene matches: 4. This CDR3 comprises 13 residues. Germline V CDR1 and CDR2: SNHLY, FYNNEI. The CDR3 sequence is CASVRDRQETQYF. Here the CDR3 DNA reads TGTGCCAGCGTTAGGGACAGGCAAGAGACCCAGTACTTC.

The table lists this clonotype with a few counts. The V call is TRBV6-5, the J call TRBJ2-5, with no clear D. In germline, CDR1 is MNHEY, CDR2 SVGAGI. This CDR3 region has 13 residues. V was cut by 2 bases and J by 3 bases, with 7 bases left in between. CDR3 sequence (DNA): TGTGCCAGCAGTTACGGGTCGAAAGAGACCCAGTACTTC. This gives the protein CASSYGSKETQYF.

This clonotype was seen only a few times. The chain couples TRBV24-1 to TRBJ2-2; D might be TRBD1 (6 bases). The CDR3 runs 17 residues. CDR1 and CDR2 (germline): KGHDR, SFDVKD. V lost 4 bases to trimming and J lost 6 bases, with 20 bases between them. The CDR3 region is CATSDRDIQGNPGELFF. CDR3 DNA sequence: TGTGCCACCAGTGACCGCGATATACAGGGAAACCCCGGGGAGCTGTTTTTT.

This clonotype was detected a few times. This sequence joins TRBV5-6 and TRBJ2-5, with D possibly matching TRBD1 (7 bases). V shed 5 bases and J shed 2 bases, with 13 bases lying between them. This CDR3 has 14 residues. Germline V CDR1 and CDR2: SGHDT, YYEEEE. CDR3 DNA sequence: TGTGCCAGCAGACCCTCAGGGGGGCAAGAGACCCAGTACTTC. The encoded protein is CASRPSGGQETQYF. Full variable domain (rest looked up from reference TRBV5-6 and TRBJ2-5): DAGVTQSPTHLIKTRGQQVTLRCSPKSGHDTVSWYQQALGQGPQFIFQYYEEEERQRGNFPDRFSGHQFPNYSSELNVNALLLGDSALYLCASRPSGGQETQYFGPGTRLLVL.

This sequence joins TRBV7-2 and TRBJ2-5; D is tentatively TRBD1 or TRBD2 (6 bases each). The CDR3 has 18 amino acids. Per the germline V gene, CDR1 is SGHTA and CDR2 is FQGNSA. V lost 1 base and J lost 5, with 23 bases in between. In DNA form, the CDR3 reads TGTGCCAGCAGCTTAGAGGTGTCGGACTGGGGGGCCTGGGAGACCCAGTACTTC. Its protein is CASSLEVSDWGAWETQYF.

The sample holds a few counts of this clonotype. The chain couples TRBV11-2 to TRBJ2-6, with TRBD1 matching over 7 bases. The J segment lost 0 bases and the V segment lost 3 bases, leaving 5 bases of the junction unmatched. Per germline, CDR1 SGHAT and CDR2 FQNNGV. This CDR3 spans 17 amino acids. The CDR3 reads CASSLGQLHSGANVLTF. The CDR3 DNA reads TGTGCCAGCAGCTTGGGACAGCTCCACTCTGGGGCCAACGTCCTGACTTTC.

As regards this clonotype: No conserved phenylalanine or tryptophan is present at the end of the CDR3, so a read error is the likely explanation. This chain uses TRBV12-3 or TRBV12-4 with TRBJ1-2; D is possibly TRBD1 (5 bases). The CDR3 is made up of 12 amino acids. The germline V and J ends were trimmed by 8 bases and 7 bases, with 14 bases remaining between them. The CDR3 here is CASGAWVPGYTL. DNA of the CDR3: TGTGCCAGCGGGGCATGGGTCCCTGGCTACACCCTC.

This clonotype was counted ten times or more. This chain connects TRBV15 to TRBJ1-2; D call uncertain. The CDR3 is made up of 15 amino acids. Germline-derived CDR1 and CDR2 are LNHNV and YYDKDF (reference sequence). The germline V and J ends were trimmed by 4 bases and 4 bases, with 16 bases remaining between them. CDR3 residues: CATSTDRLLSYGYTF. CDR3 sequence (DNA): TGTGCCACCAGCACAGATCGGTTGTTGAGCTATGGCTACACCTTC.